This T cell receptor (beta chain) emerged from a study of cytomegalovirus exposure and HLA in healthy donors. Whole-study context: The roughly 120 validation repertoires matched the 600 to 700 first-cohort repertoires in platform, a later analysis reported.

With regard to this clone: Its specificity is unknown.

V shed 5 bases and J shed 0 bases, with 13 bases lying between them. CDR3 length: 15 amino acids. Germline CDR1 LNHDA, CDR2 SQIVND (reference sequence). The protocol was immunoSEQ multiplex PCR, while the TCRdb copy is restricted to in-frame clones and leaves out a portion. The sample shows approximately 270,000 clones, approximately 84% of them seen only once. Study results and caveats: The study recorded 150 to 200 TCR beta chains that were cytomegalovirus-associated. Three chains linked to CMV were shown in vitro to be specific for CMV antigens.

This chain joins TRBV19 and TRBJ1-1; weak D call: TRBD1 (6 bases). Material: PBMCs. The TCR sequence derives from a man aged 18 to 35 in good health and CMV-seropositive. The CDR3 DNA is TGTGCCAGTAGTCCAGACAGGAGGATGAACACTGAAGCTTTCTTT. It codes for CASSPDRRMNTEAFF.